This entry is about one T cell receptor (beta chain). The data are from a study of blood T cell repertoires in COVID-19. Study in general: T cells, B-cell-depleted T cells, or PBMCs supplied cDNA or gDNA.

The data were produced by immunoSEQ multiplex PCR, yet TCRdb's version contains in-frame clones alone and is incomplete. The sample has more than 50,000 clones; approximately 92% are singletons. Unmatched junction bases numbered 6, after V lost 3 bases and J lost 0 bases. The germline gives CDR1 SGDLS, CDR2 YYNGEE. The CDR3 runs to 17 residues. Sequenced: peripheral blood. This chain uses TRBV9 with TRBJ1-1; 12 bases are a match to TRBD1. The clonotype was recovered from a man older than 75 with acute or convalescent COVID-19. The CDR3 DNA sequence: TGTGCCAGCAGCGGAGGGACAGGGGGCCTGATGAACACTGAAGCTTTCTTT. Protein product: CASSGGTGGLMNTEAFF. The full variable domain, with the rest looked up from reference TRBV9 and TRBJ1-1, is DSGVTQTPKHLITATGQRVTLRCSPRSGDLSVYWYQQSLDQGLQFLIQYYNGEERAKGNILERFSAQQFPDLHSELNLSSLELGDSALYFCASSGGTGGLMNTEAFFGQGTRLTVV.